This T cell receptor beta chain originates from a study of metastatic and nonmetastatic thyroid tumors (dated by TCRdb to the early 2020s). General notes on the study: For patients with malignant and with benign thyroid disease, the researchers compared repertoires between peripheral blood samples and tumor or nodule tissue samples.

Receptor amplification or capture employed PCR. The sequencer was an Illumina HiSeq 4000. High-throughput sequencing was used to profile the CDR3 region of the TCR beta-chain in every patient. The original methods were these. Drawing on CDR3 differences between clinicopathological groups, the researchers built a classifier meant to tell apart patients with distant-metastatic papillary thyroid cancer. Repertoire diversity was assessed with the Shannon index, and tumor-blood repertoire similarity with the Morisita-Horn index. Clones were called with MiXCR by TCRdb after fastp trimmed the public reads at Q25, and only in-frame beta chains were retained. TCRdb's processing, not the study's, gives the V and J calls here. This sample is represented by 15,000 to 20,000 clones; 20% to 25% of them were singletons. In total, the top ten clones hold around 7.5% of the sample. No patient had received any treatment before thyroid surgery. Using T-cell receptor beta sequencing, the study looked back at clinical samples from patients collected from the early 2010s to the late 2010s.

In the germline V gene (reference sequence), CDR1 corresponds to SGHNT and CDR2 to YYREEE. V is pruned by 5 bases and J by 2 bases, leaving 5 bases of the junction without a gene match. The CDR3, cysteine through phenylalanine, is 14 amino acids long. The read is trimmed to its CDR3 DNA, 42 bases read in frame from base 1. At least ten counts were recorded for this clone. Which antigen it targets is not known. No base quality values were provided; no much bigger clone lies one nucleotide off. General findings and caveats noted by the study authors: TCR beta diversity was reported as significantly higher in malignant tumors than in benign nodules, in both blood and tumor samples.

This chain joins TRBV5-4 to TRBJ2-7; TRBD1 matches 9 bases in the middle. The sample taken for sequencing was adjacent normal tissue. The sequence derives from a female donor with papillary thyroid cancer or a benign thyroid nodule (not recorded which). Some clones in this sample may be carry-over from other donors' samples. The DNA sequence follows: TGTGCCAGCAGGGCCGGGACAGGGACCTACGAGCAGTACTTC. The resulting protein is CASRAGTGTYEQYF.